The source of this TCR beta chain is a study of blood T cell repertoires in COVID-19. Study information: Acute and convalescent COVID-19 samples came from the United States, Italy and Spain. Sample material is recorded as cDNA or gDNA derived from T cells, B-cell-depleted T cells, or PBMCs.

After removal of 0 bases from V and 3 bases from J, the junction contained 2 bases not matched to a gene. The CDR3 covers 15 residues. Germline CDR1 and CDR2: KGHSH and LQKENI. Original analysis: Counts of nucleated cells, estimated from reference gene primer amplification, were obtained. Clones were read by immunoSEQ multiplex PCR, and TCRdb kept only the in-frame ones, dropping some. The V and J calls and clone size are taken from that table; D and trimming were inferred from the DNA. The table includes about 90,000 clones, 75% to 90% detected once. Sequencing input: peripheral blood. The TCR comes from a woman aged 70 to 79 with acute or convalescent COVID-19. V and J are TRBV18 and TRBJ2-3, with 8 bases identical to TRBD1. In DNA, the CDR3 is TGTGCCAGCTCACCACCGGGGACAGGAACAGATACGCAGTATTTT. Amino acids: CASSPPGTGTDTQYF.